This T cell receptor beta chain appears in the sequencing data of a study of CD8+ T cells in alopecia areata. Study results and caveats: Possibly as an HLA-related effect, TCR sharing across patients appeared less clear than in mice.

Treatment here: oral pan-JAK inhibitor, 5-10 mg twice daily. After isolation, RNA underwent reverse transcription to generate cDNA as the sequencing template. Profiled with immunoSEQ multiplex PCR; TCRdb holds only in-frame clones, not every one. The sample has 200,000 to 250,000 clones, approximately 72% seen once. A word on this clone: Its antigen is unknown.

This material consisted of CD4+ T cells sorted from blood, taken at roughly week 45, from a patient treated with tofacitinib. The sequence derives from a human donor with alopecia areata.

CDR3 DNA: TGTGCCAGTACCGCGGGGGGTTTGACCTACGAGCAGTACTTC. Protein product: CASTAGGLTYEQYF. The chain has TRBV19 and TRBJ2-7; 8 nucleotides line up with TRBD2. The germline V gene encodes CDR1 LNHDA and CDR2 SQIVND (reference sequence). V gave up 7 bases and J gave up 2 bases; unmatched junction bases: 7. This CDR3 has 14 amino acids.